This paragraph covers one T cell receptor (beta chain) sequence. This entry is derived from a study of T-cell reconstitution after alpha-beta-depleted transplantation in children. The library targeted TCRbeta and was prepared with unique molecular identifiers. TCRdb passed the PCR reads through MiXCR, listing each CDR3 protein once. The table includes approximately 350,000 distinct CDR3 sequences, 10% detected once. With 7 bases removed from V and 1 base from J, the gap between germline ends came to 13 bases. The germline gives CDR1 ENHRY, CDR2 SYGVKD. This CDR3 comprises 14 residues. The clonotype was recovered from a human donor who donated a stem cell graft to a child with acute lymphoblastic leukemia. This specimen consisted of PBMCs from the stem cell graft donor, obtained from the stem cell graft. V is TRBV10-3 and J is TRBJ1-1; D ambiguous. This chain's CDR3 is CAIKLSAENTEAFF. Here the CDR3 DNA reads TGTGCCATCAAACTTTCGGCGGAGAACACTGAAGCTTTCTTT.